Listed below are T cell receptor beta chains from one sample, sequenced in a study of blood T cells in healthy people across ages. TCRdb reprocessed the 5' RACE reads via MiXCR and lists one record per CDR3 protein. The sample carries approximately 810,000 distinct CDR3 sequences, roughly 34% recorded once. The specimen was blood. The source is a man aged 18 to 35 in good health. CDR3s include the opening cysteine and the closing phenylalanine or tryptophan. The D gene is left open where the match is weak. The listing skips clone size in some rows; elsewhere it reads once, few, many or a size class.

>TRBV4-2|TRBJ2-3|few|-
CASSQDPWSSADTQYF
TGTGCCAGCAGCCAAGACCCCTGGAGCAGCGCAGATACGCAGTATTTT
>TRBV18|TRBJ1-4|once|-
CASSHPSGGVEKLFF
TGTGCCAGCTCACACCCATCCGGAGGCGTTGAAAAACTGTTTTTT
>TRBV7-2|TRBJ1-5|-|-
CASSRAGVYSNQPQHF
TGTGCCAGCAGTCGGGCAGGGGTCTATAGCAATCAGCCCCAGCATTTT
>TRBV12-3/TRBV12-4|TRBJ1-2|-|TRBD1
CASSRTTGGDGYTF
TGTGCCAGCAGCCGTACGACAGGGGGCGATGGCTACACCTTC
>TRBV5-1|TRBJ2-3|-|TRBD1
CASSLAADRLSTDTQYF
TGCGCCAGCAGCTTGGCTGCGGACAGGTTAAGCACAGATACGCAGTATTTT
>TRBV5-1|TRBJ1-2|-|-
CASSLVKGSPLYGYTF
TGCGCCAGCAGCTTGGTAAAGGGAAGCCCGCTCTATGGCTACACCTTC
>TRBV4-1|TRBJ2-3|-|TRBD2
CASSQDLGPSGSTDTQYF
TGCGCCAGCAGCCAAGATCTTGGTCCTAGCGGAAGCACAGATACGCAGTATTTT
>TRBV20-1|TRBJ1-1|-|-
CSALEGGRTEAFF
TGCAGTGCCCTGGAGGGGGGGCGAACTGAAGCTTTCTTT
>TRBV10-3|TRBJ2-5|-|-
CAISEPQGKGQETQYF
TGTGCCATCAGTGAGCCTCAGGGGAAGGGCCAAGAGACCCAGTACTTC
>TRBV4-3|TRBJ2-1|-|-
CARSGWASYNEQFF
TGCGCCAGGTCCGGATGGGCCTCCTACAATGAGCAGTTCTTC
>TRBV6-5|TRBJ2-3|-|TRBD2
CASSVGLAIDAQYF
TGTGCCAGCTCCGTGGGACTAGCCATAGATGCGCAGTATTTT
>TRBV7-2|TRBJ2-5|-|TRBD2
CASSSQRGALQETQYF
TGTGCCAGCAGCTCTCAGCGGGGCGCTCTCCAAGAGACCCAGTACTTC
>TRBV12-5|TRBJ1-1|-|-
CASGLYGGSNTEAFF
TGTGCTAGTGGTTTGTATGGGGGGTCGAACACTGAAGCTTTCTTT
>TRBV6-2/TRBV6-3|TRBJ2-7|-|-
CASSHPLGEQYF
TGTGCCAGCAGTCACCCACTCGGGGAGCAGTACTTC
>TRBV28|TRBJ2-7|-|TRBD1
CASHYGTASSYEQYF
TGTGCCAGCCACTACGGGACAGCGAGCTCCTACGAGCAGTACTTC
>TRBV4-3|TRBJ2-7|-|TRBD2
CASSRGLAGTREQYF
TGCGCCAGCAGCCGGGGACTAGCGGGGACGAGGGAGCAGTACTTC
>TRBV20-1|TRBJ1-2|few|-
CSAYSGGYTF
TGCAGTGCGTACAGTGGTGGCTACACCTTC
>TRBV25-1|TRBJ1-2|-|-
CASGGAASMDGYTF
TGTGCCAGCGGCGGTGCGGCGTCTATGGATGGCTACACCTTC
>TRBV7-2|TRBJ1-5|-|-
CASSRGRTLSPQHF
TGTGCCAGCAGCCGGGGACGGACTCTGTCGCCCCAGCATTTT
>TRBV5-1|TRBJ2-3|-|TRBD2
CASSLRTSGGGGTQYF
TGCGCCAGCAGCTTGCGTACTAGCGGGGGAGGAGGTACGCAGTATTTT
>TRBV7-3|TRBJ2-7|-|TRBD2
CASSLSGGGAIYEQYF
TGTGCCAGCAGCTTATCAGGCGGGGGGGCCATATACGAGCAGTACTTC
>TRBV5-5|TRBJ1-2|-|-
CASSQRGRADYGYTF
TGTGCCAGCAGCCAAAGGGGTCGAGCGGACTATGGCTACACCTTC
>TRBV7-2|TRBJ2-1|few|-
CASSRRRDPLNEQFF
TGTGCCAGCAGCCGAAGACGGGACCCCCTCAATGAGCAGTTCTTC
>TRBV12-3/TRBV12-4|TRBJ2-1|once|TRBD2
CASSSAGTSVNEQFF
TGTGCCAGCAGTTCTGCCGGGACTAGCGTCAATGAGCAGTTCTTC
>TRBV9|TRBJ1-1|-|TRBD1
CASSVLSQGATEAFF
TGTGCCAGCAGCGTCTTATCTCAGGGGGCAACTGAAGCTTTCTTT
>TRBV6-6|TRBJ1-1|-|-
CASSPRGAREAFF
TGTGCCAGCAGCCCCAGGGGAGCCCGTGAAGCTTTCTTT
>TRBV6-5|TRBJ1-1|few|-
CASSYSRGVTEAFF
TGTGCCAGCAGTTACTCCCGGGGAGTCACTGAAGCTTTCTTT
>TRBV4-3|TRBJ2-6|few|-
CASSQVGYHSGANVLTF
TGCGCCAGCAGCCAAGTGGGCTACCACTCTGGGGCCAACGTCCTGACTTTC
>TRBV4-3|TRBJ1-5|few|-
CASSQEFDGYNQPQHF
TGCGCCAGCAGCCAAGAATTCGACGGATACAATCAGCCCCAGCATTTT
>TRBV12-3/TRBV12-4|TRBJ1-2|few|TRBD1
CASSSQGAGGYTF
TGTGCCAGCAGTTCACAGGGGGCGGGTGGCTACACCTTC
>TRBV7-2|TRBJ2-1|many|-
CASSLTPYNEQFF
TGTGCCAGCAGCTTAACCCCCTACAATGAGCAGTTCTTC
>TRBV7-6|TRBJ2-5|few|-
CASSPDPPEETQYF
TGTGCCAGCAGCCCCGATCCGCCAGAAGAGACCCAGTACTTC
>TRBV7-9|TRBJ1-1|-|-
CASSQVGGGVEAFF
TGTGCCAGCAGCCAGGTCGGCGGGGGTGTTGAAGCTTTCTTT
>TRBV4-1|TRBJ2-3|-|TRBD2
CASSQDQRGVTDTQYF
TGCGCCAGCAGCCAAGATCAGCGGGGGGTTACAGATACGCAGTATTTT
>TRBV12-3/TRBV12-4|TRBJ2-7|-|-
CASRPPTDSSYNEQYF
TGTGCCAGCAGACCCCCTACGGATAGCTCCTACAATGAGCAGTACTTC
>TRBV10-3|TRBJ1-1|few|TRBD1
CAIRSRGQGVGEAFF
TGTGCCATCAGGTCTCGGGGACAGGGAGTTGGTGAAGCTTTCTTT
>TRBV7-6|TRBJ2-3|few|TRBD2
CASSRGGQRTDTQYF
TGTGCCAGCAGCCGGGGGGGGCAGCGCACAGATACGCAGTATTTT
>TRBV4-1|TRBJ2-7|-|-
CASSQAPGFYEQYF
TGCGCCAGCAGCCAGGCCCCAGGGTTTTACGAGCAGTACTTC
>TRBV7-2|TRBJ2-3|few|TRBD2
CASSRLAGGPGLDTQYF
TGTGCCAGCAGCCGACTAGCGGGGGGGCCGGGTTTGGATACGCAGTATTTT
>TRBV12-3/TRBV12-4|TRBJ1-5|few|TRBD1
CASSFPQGGADQPQHF
TGTGCCAGCAGTTTTCCCCAGGGGGGAGCTGATCAGCCCCAGCATTTT
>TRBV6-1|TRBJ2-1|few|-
CATGKGNVAYNEQFF
TGTGCCACGGGGAAGGGGAATGTGGCGTACAATGAGCAGTTCTTC
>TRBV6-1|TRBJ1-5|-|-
CASSDTGFRTQPQHF
TGTGCCAGCAGCGATACAGGGTTCCGGACCCAGCCCCAGCATTTT
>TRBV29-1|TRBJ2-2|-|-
CSVEGIGGVPAGELFF
TGCAGCGTTGAAGGTATCGGGGGCGTCCCAGCCGGGGAGCTGTTTTTT
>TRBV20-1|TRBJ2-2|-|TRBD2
CSAREASGTFNTGELFF
TGCAGTGCTAGGGAAGCTAGCGGGACTTTCAACACCGGGGAGCTGTTTTTT
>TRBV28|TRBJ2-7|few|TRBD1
CASSFLGQGTYEQYF
TGTGCCAGCAGTTTTCTTGGACAGGGGACCTACGAGCAGTACTTC